Following are 12 T cell receptor beta chains from one sample sequenced in a study of T cell clonotyping in hematopoietic cell transplantation. Regarding time point: recipient sample about 28 days before transplant, after cytoreduction. TCRdb's table, derived via immunoSEQ multiplex PCR, lists solely in-frame clones and lacks some. There are about 7,400 clones in the sample; 70% to 90% occur only once, and 6% to 8.5% lies in the top ten. The source material was peripheral blood mononuclear cells, sampled before stem cell transplant. The receptors stem from a man in his 60s with acute myeloid leukemia. Some clones in this sample may be carry-over from other donors' samples.

The chain is built from TRBV19 and TRBJ1-5; TRBD1 aligns across 8 bases. Losses at the gene ends were 8 bases for V and 6 bases for J; bases not matched to a gene: 12. CDR1 is LNHDA, CDR2 SQIVND, per germline (reference sequence). The CDR3 spans 15 residues. DNA for the CDR3: TGTGCCAGTGGATCGACAGGGGAAGTTGGTCAGCCCCAGCATTTT. Protein sequence: CASGSTGEVGQPQHF. The whole variable domain, remainder taken from reference TRBV19 and TRBJ1-5, is DGGITQSPKYLFRKEGQNVTLSCEQNLNHDAMYWYRQDPGQGLRLIYYSQIVNDFQKGDIAEGYSVSREKKESFPLTVTSAQKNPTAFYLCASGSTGEVGQPQHFGDGTRLSIL.

The chain links TRBV6-5 to TRBJ2-3; either TRBD1 or TRBD2 may supply D (5 bases each). The CDR3 is made up of 15 amino acids. The germline V and J ends were trimmed by 7 bases and 6 bases, with 20 bases remaining between them. Germline-derived CDR1 and CDR2 are MNHEY and SVGAGI. The CDR3, as DNA: TGTGCCAGCAAACCACGAGGACTCTGGGGGGATACGCAGTATTTT. This translates into CASKPRGLWGDTQYF.

The chain's CDR3 is CASSPSTKYEQYF. CDR3 DNA sequence: TGTGCCAGCTCACCGTCGACAAAATACGAGCAGTACTTC. This chain links TRBV18 with TRBJ2-7, with no clear D. The CDR3 length is 13 residues. Germline CDR1 and CDR2: KGHSH and LQKENI. V was cut by 3 bases and J by 4 bases, with 10 bases left in between. Full variable domain (outside the CDR3, taken from reference TRBV18 and TRBJ2-7): NAGVMQNPRHLVRRRGQEARLRCSPMKGHSHVYWYRQLPEEGLKFMVYLQKENIIDESGMPKERFSAEFPKEGPSILRIQQVVRGDSAAYFCASSPSTKYEQYFGPGTRLTVT.

The chain links TRBV4-1 to TRBJ2-4; 9 bases are a match to TRBD1. The CDR3 has 17 residues. Unmatched junction bases numbered 10, after V lost 0 bases and J lost 7 bases. Germline V gene data show CDR1 as MGHRA and CDR2 as YSYEKL. For the CDR3, the DNA is TGCGCCAGCAGCCAAGACTACCTGACAGGGGGGTACAACATTCAGTACTTC. It encodes CASSQDYLTGGYNIQYF.

The rearrangement joins TRBV28 to TRBJ2-5; D call uncertain. CDR1 MDHEN and CDR2 SYDVKM come from the germline V gene. V shed 5 bases and J shed 4 bases, with 14 bases lying between them. The CDR3 contains 14 residues. The CDR3 sequence: CASSLRAPRETQYF. DNA of the CDR3: TGTGCCAGCAGTCTTCGGGCCCCCCGAGAGACCCAGTACTTC.

This clone has just one count. V gene TRBV4-1 combines with J gene TRBJ1-5; the match to TRBD1 covers 8 bases. V was pared by 3 bases and J by 7 bases, with 14 bases of the junction left unmatched. Germline CDR1 reads MGHRA; CDR2 reads YSYEKL. The CDR3 totals 17 residues. DNA of the CDR3: TGCGCCAGCAGCCAGATCCCCTTAGGACAGGGCCGCCAGCCCCAGCATTTT. Translated: CASSQIPLGQGRQPQHF.

The table lists this clone with a few counts. This chain connects TRBV11-2 to TRBJ1-1; 7 nucleotides agree with TRBD1. The J segment lost 4 bases and the V segment lost 6 bases, leaving 11 bases of the junction unmatched. CDR3 length equals 15 residues. CDR1 is SGHAT and CDR2 is FQNNGV in the germline V gene. The CDR3 sequence is CASRVSTGRSTEAFF. DNA of the CDR3: TGTGCCAGCAGGGTGTCGACAGGGCGGAGCACTGAAGCTTTCTTT.

This chain joins TRBV28 and TRBJ1-2, with D unresolved. Between the trimmed V and J ends, which lost 2 bases and 3 bases, there was a span of 7 bases. The CDR3 totals 13 residues. From germline, CDR1 is MDHEN and CDR2 SYDVKM. The CDR3 DNA is TGTGCCAGCAGTTTACAGGTTCACTATGGCTACACCTTC. This codes for CASSLQVHYGYTF.

The chain has TRBV5-1 and TRBJ2-6; 11 bases fit TRBD1. Trimming cost V 3 bases and J 2 bases; bases outside gene matches: 1. Germline V CDR1 and CDR2: SGHRS, YFSETQ. CDR3 length equals 16 residues. CDR3 protein: CASSSGQGAGANVLTF. The CDR3 nucleotides read TGCGCCAGCAGCTCGGGACAGGGGGCTGGGGCCAACGTCCTGACTTTC.

The V and J genes are TRBV6-5 and TRBJ2-7; the match to TRBD1 covers 10 bases. Per the germline V gene, CDR1 is MNHEY and CDR2 is SVGAGI. This CDR3 has 14 residues. V trimming: 2 bases; J trimming: 4 bases; junction bases outside the gene matches: 2. The CDR3 coding sequence is TGTGCCAGCAGTTACCGGGACAGGGGATACGAGCAGTACTTC. Translated: CASSYRDRGYEQYF.

The chain carries TRBV11-2 and TRBJ2-5, with 7 positions matching TRBD1. The germline V gene has CDR1 SGHAT and CDR2 FQNNGV. This CDR3 is built from 15 residues. J gave up 5 bases and V 4 bases, and 10 bases lay outside the gene matches. The CDR3 protein is CASSSTRGQGETQYF. In nucleotides, the CDR3 is TGTGCCAGCAGCTCTACTAGGGGGCAGGGGGAGACCCAGTACTTC.

V is TRBV5-5 and J is TRBJ1-2; no definite D call. The CDR3 runs 15 residues. Germline CDR1 reads SGHKS; CDR2 reads YYEKEE (reference sequence). V lost 4 bases and J 4 bases, leaving 17 bases between the germline ends. CDR3 sequence: CASSPRGGLGYGYTF. The CDR3 nucleotides are TGTGCCAGCAGCCCCCGGGGTGGTCTAGGCTATGGCTACACCTTC. The full variable domain, in which reference TRBV5-5 and TRBJ1-2 provide the parts outside the CDR3, is DAGVTQSPTHLIKTRGQQVTLRCSPISGHKSVSWYQQVLGQGPQFIFQYYEKEERGRGNFPDRFSARQFPNYSSELNVNALLLGDSALYLCASSPRGGLGYGYTFGSGTRLTVV.